The 4 T cell receptor beta chains given below trace back to one sample, sequenced in a study of shared clonotypes between healthy human individuals. The repertoire was sequenced with immunoSEQ multiplex PCR; TCRdb's copy has only in-frame clones and lacks some. The sample shows around 1.1 million clones, about 72% of them seen only once. Sequenced sample: memory CD4+ T cells from PBMCs. Subset here: CD45RA-negative fraction. The receptors stem from a man between 18 and 35 years old in good health. Some clones in this sample may be carry-over from other donors' samples.

The J gene is TRBJ2-7, the V gene TRBV27; 8 bases are shared with TRBD1. J was trimmed by 6 bases and V by 6 bases; bases with no gene match: 7. Germline CDR1 and CDR2: MNHEY and SMNVEV (reference sequence). The CDR3 runs to 13 residues. For the CDR3, the DNA is TGTGCCAGCAGAAAGACAGGGGCGGGCGAGCAGTACTTC. The encoded protein is CASRKTGAGEQYF.

This rearrangement joins TRBV5-1 to TRBJ2-5, with unresolved D. V lost 0 bases, J lost 1 base, and 10 bases lay in between. Germline V CDR1 and CDR2: SGHRS, YFSETQ. This CDR3 is built from 15 residues. CDR3 region: CASSLAPLGQETQYF. Here the CDR3 DNA reads TGCGCCAGCAGCTTGGCCCCCTTAGGCCAAGAGACCCAGTACTTC.

Many counts were recorded for this clone. The genes are TRBV5-6 and TRBJ2-1, with D unclear. The V and J ends lost 2 bases and 8 bases respectively, with 11 bases between them. Germline V gene data show CDR1 as SGHDT and CDR2 as YYEEEE. This CDR3 contains 13 residues. The CDR3 reads CASSFGARDEQFF. DNA of the CDR3: TGTGCCAGCAGCTTCGGCGCCCGGGATGAGCAGTTCTTC.

In DNA form, the CDR3 reads TGCGCCAGCAGCTATGGGACAGGGGTAACCTACGAGCAGTACTTC. Translated, it gives CASSYGTGVTYEQYF. The chain recombines TRBV5-1 with TRBJ2-7; 10 nucleotides agree with TRBD1. Germline V lookup: CDR1 SGHRS, CDR2 YFSETQ. The V and J ends lost 3 bases and 2 bases, in that order; junction bases with no gene match: 5. The CDR3 consists of 15 residues.